Listed below are T cell receptor beta chains from one sample, sequenced in a study of blood T cells in healthy people across ages. One entry per CDR3 protein, called by TCRdb with MiXCR from the 5' RACE reads. This sample has 1.5 million to 2 million distinct CDR3 sequences, with roughly 43% found just once. Sequencing was carried out using blood. These receptors came from a human donor in good health. The CDR3 runs from the conserved cysteine through the conserved F or W. A D gene is named only where the DNA matches it firmly. The size field is filled for only some rows; it gives once, few, many or a size class.

- TRBJ2-3 TRBV7-2 - TGTGCCAGCAGCCCCGTGGGACTTGCCACAGATACGCAGTATTTT CASSPVGLATDTQYF
- TRBJ1-5 TRBV5-5 once TGTGCCAGCAGCTTGGGACGGGCGAGACAGGTCAATCAGCCCCAGCATTTT CASSLGRARQVNQPQHF
- TRBJ2-3 TRBV20-1 - TGCAGTGCGGAGGGACAGACGAGCACAGATACGCAGTATTTT CSAEGQTSTDTQYF
TRBD2 TRBJ2-7 TRBV20-1 - TGCAGTGCTAGAACTAGCGGGGGGGCCTACGAGCAGTACTTC CSARTSGGAYEQYF
TRBD1 TRBJ2-7 TRBV7-2 few TGTGCCAGCAGCATTGGACAGGGCCCTACCTACGAGCAGTACTTC CASSIGQGPTYEQYF
- TRBJ1-5 TRBV5-6 - TGTGCCAGCAGCCATTTGGGTCAGCCCCAGCATTTT CASSHLGQPQHF
- TRBJ2-3 TRBV29-1 - TGCAGCGTCCTAGGGGCAGGGGTACGCCACCAAGCTAGCACAGATACGCAGTATTTT CSVLGAGVRHQASTDTQYF
- TRBJ2-1 TRBV7-3 - TGTGCCAGCAGCTTACTGCAGGGTGGGGATGAGCAGTTCTTC CASSLLQGGDEQFF
- TRBJ1-2 TRBV7-9 - TGTGCCAGCAGCCCCTTGGGGCGGATCAACTATGGCTACACCTTC CASSPLGRINYGYTF
- TRBJ2-3 TRBV6-6 few TGTGCCCTGGGCGGTTCTAGCAGGAGCACAGATACGCAGTATTTT CALGGSSRSTDTQYF
- TRBJ1-4 TRBV28 - TGTGCCAGCAGTAAGGTAGTGGCCCTAAATGAAAAACTGTTTTTT CASSKVVALNEKLFF
TRBD1 TRBJ2-7 TRBV12-3/TRBV12-4 few TGTGCCAGCAGTCGGACAGGGGAGGGCGAGCAGTACTTC CASSRTGEGEQYF
TRBD1 TRBJ1-4 TRBV25-1 - TGTGCCAGCAGTGTTGCAGGGACAGGACGAGAAAAACTGTTTTTT CASSVAGTGREKLFF
TRBD1 TRBJ2-7 TRBV28 - TGTGCCAGCAGTTCACGGGGGTGGACAGGGCGCTCCTACGAGCAGTACTTC CASSSRGWTGRSYEQYF
- TRBJ1-1 TRBV10-3 - TGTGCCATCAGAGAGAACACTGAAGCTTTCTTT CAIRENTEAFF
TRBD1 TRBJ1-4 TRBV4-1 once TGCGCCAGCAGCCAACGTCAGGGGGATAATGAAAAACTGTTTTTT CASSQRQGDNEKLFF
- TRBJ2-7 TRBV12-3/TRBV12-4 few TGTGCCAGTGGACTCATATCCTACGAGCAGTACTTC CASGLISYEQYF
TRBD1 TRBJ2-3 TRBV15 few TGTGCCACCAAGGGGGCTAGCACAGATACGCAGTATTTT CATKGASTDTQYF
- TRBJ1-2 TRBV11-2 few TGTGCCAGCAGCTTAGATCCGGCATATGGCTACACCTTC CASSLDPAYGYTF
TRBD1 TRBJ1-4 TRBV15 - TGTGCCACCAGCAGGGACAGGGCCGCAACTAATGAAAAACTGTTTTTT CATSRDRAATNEKLFF
- TRBJ2-7 TRBV6-2/TRBV6-3 - TGTGCCAGCAGTTACAGGGAGAAGCAGTACTTC CASSYREKQYF
TRBD1 TRBJ2-4 TRBV20-1 - TGCAGTGCTAGAGGGAGGACAGGGAAAGCTCTCTCGGGGAGGCAGTACTTC CSARGRTGKALSGRQYF
TRBD1 TRBJ1-1 TRBV7-3 - TGTGCCAGCAGTTGGGGGACAGACACTGAAGCTTTCTTT CASSWGTDTEAFF
- TRBJ2-1 TRBV20-1 - TGCAGTGCTCACGGACCTTCTCACAATGAGCAGTTCTTC CSAHGPSHNEQFF
TRBD2 TRBJ2-5 TRBV5-1 - TGCGCCAGCACCCGTGGGAGGGACCTTGGGGAGACCCAGTACTTC CASTRGRDLGETQYF
TRBD1 TRBJ1-1 TRBV12-3/TRBV12-4 - TGTGCCAGCAGTTTATTAGGGGGCGAGGAAACTGAAGCTTTCTTT CASSLLGGEETEAFF
TRBD1 TRBJ1-1 TRBV11-1 - TGTGCCAGCAGCTTAAGGCAGGGACAGAGCGGTTCGAACACTGAAGCTTTCTTT CASSLRQGQSGSNTEAFF
- TRBJ2-7 TRBV10-3 - TGTGCCATCAGTTTGGACACTTCCTACGCGGAGCAGTACTTC CAISLDTSYAEQYF
TRBD1 TRBJ1-2 TRBV10-3 few TGTGCCATCAGTGACCTGACTTCTAGGGGGCAGAGACGGGGCTACACCTTC CAISDLTSRGQRRGYTF
- TRBJ2-4 TRBV4-3 - TGCGCCAGCAGCCCCTCCCTGGGGGACATTCAGTACTTC CASSPSLGDIQYF
- TRBJ1-2 TRBV20-1 - TGCAGTGCCCCTTTGGGCAGGGCACGAGGAGGCTACACCTTC CSAPLGRARGGYTF
- TRBJ1-2 TRBV6-6 - TGTGCCAGCTTTACAGGGACCCTCTATGGCTACACCTTC CASFTGTLYGYTF
TRBD1 TRBJ1-1 TRBV10-3 few TGTGCCATCAAACCTAGGACAGGGGGCACTGAAGCTTTCTTT CAIKPRTGGTEAFF
TRBD1 TRBJ2-3 TRBV7-2 - TGTGCCAGCAGCCCGACAGGGGGCGCAGGAGATACGCAGTATTTT CASSPTGGAGDTQYF
TRBD1 TRBJ1-2 TRBV30 - TGTGCCTGGAGGAACATAGGGGGCGACAGGAACTATGGCTACACCTTC CAWRNIGGDRNYGYTF
- TRBJ2-7 TRBV20-1 - TGCAGCGCTATAAAACAGGAGTACGAGCAGTACTTC CSAIKQEYEQYF
TRBD1 TRBJ2-1 TRBV6-6 - TGTGCCAGCAGCCCCCGGGGGACAGGGGGCTGGAATGAGCAGTTCTTC CASSPRGTGGWNEQFF
TRBD1 TRBJ2-1 TRBV12-3/TRBV12-4 - TGTGCCAGCAGCTTGACAGGGGATGCCACTAATGAGCAGTTCTTC CASSLTGDATNEQFF
TRBD1 TRBJ1-5 TRBV6-6 few TGTGCCAGCAGCCCGACAGGGGGCTGGAGTAGCAATCAGCCCCAGCATTTT CASSPTGGWSSNQPQHF
TRBD2 TRBJ2-1 TRBV4-2 few TGTGCCAGCAGCCATGATCGCGTGGTAGCGGGCAATGAGCAGTTCTTC CASSHDRVVAGNEQFF
TRBD2 TRBJ2-1 TRBV4-1 few TGCGCCAGCAGCCTACTAGCGGGGGAGCACAATGAGCAGTTCTTC CASSLLAGEHNEQFF
- TRBJ1-5 TRBV6-1 - TGTGCCAGCAGGAGGAAATGGGAGGAAAGTCAGCCCCAGCATTTT CASRRKWEESQPQHF
TRBD2 TRBJ2-7 TRBV7-3 - TGTGCCAGCAGCTTAAGGGAGGGATCGACCTACGAGCAGTACTTC CASSLREGSTYEQYF
- TRBJ2-5 TRBV7-2 - TGTGCCAGCAGCTTAGCCGAGAAAGAGACCCAGTACTTC CASSLAEKETQYF
- TRBJ2-7 TRBV5-1 few TGCGCCAGCAGCTTGGAGGGCAGAACCTTAAACAGTGACGAGCAGTACTTC CASSLEGRTLNSDEQYF
TRBD2 TRBJ2-7 TRBV20-1 few TGCAGTGCTAGAGGAACCGGGACTAGCATCTACGAGCAGTACTTC CSARGTGTSIYEQYF
- TRBJ2-7 TRBV28 - TGTGCCAGCTGCCCCCAAGGAGGGTCCGTGAACGAGCAGTACTTC CASCPQGGSVNEQYF
TRBD2 TRBJ2-3 TRBV12-3/TRBV12-4 - TGTGCCAGCAGCTACGAGGCGGGGGGCACAGATACGCAGTATTTT CASSYEAGGTDTQYF
TRBD1 TRBJ1-5 TRBV7-2 - TGTGCCAGCAGCGATCGGACAGGGAGCAATCAGCCCCAGCATTTT CASSDRTGSNQPQHF
- TRBJ2-6 TRBV20-1 - TGCAGTGCTAGAGATTGGGTGGAGGGTCCCGGGGCCAACGTCCTGACTTTC CSARDWVEGPGANVLTF
- TRBJ2-3 TRBV6-5 - TGTGCCGGCAGTTACTCCCGGGACCCGCGCACAGATACGCAGTATTTT CAGSYSRDPRTDTQYF
- TRBJ2-3 TRBV12-3/TRBV12-4 - TGTGCCAGCAGTTTAGTTACCCAAGATGCGCAGTATTTT CASSLVTQDAQYF
- TRBJ1-1 TRBV7-6 - TGTGCCAGCAGCTTAGAGCGCGGGATCGCGGGAGCTTTCTTT CASSLERGIAGAFF
TRBD2 TRBJ2-2 TRBV10-3 - TGTGCCATCAGCCTAGCGGGACCGTACACCGGGGAGCTGTTTTTT CAISLAGPYTGELFF
TRBD1 TRBJ1-1 TRBV29-1 few TGCAGCGTTGAAACAGGGGAGGTGGGTGAAGCTTTCTTT CSVETGEVGEAFF
- TRBJ1-1 TRBV28 - TGTGCCAGCAGTGAACAGGTGGGGGACACTGAAGCTTTCTTT CASSEQVGDTEAFF
TRBD2 TRBJ2-3 TRBV7-8 - TGTGCCAGCAGCTTACGAGATAGCGGGGGTCCCGAGTCAGATACGCAGTATTTT CASSLRDSGGPESDTQYF